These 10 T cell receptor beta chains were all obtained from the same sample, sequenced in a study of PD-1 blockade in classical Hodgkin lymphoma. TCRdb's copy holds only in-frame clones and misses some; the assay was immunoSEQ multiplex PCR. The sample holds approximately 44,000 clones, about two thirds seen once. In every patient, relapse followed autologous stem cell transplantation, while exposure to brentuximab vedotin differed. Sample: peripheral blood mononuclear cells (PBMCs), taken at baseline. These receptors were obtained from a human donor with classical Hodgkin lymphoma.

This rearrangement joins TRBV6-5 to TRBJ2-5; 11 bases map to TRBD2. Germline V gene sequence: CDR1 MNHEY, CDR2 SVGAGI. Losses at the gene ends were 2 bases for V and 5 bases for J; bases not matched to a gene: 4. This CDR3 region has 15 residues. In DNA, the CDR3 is TGTGCCAGCAGTTACGTGACTAGCGGGGTGGAGACCCAGTACTTC. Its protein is CASSYVTSGVETQYF.

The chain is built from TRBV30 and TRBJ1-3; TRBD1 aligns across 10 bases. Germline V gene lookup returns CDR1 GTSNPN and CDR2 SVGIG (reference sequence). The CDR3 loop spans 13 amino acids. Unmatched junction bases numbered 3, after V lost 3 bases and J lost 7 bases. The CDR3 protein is CAWRTGGENTIYF. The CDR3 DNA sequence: TGTGCCTGGAGGACAGGGGGCGAGAACACCATATATTTT. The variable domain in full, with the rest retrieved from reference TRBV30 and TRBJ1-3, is SQTIHQWPATLVQPVGSPLSLECTVEGTSNPNLYWYRQAAGRGLQLLFYSVGIGQISSEVPQNLSASRPQDRQFILSSKKLLLSDSGFYLCAWRTGGENTIYFGEGSWLTVV.

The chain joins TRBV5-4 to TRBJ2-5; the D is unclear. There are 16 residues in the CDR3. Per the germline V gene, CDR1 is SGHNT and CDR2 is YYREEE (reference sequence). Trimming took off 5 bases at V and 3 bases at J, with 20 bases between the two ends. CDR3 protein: CASRTTYGIWEETQYF. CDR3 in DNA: TGTGCCAGCAGAACTACCTATGGGATCTGGGAAGAGACCCAGTACTTC.

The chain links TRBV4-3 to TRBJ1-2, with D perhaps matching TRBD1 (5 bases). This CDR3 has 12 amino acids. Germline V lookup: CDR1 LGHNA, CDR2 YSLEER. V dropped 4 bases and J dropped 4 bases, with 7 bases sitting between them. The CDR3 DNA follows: TGCGCCAGCAGCCGCGACAGCTATGGCTACACCTTC. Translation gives CASSRDSYGYTF.

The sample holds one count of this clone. The CDR3 loop is CASSLSGGASALNEQFF. The CDR3 bases are TGCGCCAGCAGCTTGTCAGGAGGGGCTAGCGCTCTCAATGAGCAGTTCTTC. The gene calls are TRBV5-1 and TRBJ2-1; D is perhaps TRBD2 (6 bases). Germline CDR1 SGHRS, CDR2 YFSETQ. V lost 1 base to trimming and J lost 6 bases, with 20 bases between them. CDR3 length: 17 residues.

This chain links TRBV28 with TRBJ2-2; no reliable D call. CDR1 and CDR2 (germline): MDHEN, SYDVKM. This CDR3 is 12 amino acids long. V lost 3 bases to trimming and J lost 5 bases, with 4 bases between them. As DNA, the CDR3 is TGTGCCAGCAGTTTGTTGACCGGGGAGCTGTTTTTT. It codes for CASSLLTGELFF.

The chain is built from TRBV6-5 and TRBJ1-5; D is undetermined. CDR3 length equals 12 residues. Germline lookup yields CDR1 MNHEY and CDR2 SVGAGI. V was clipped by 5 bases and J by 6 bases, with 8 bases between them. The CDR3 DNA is TGTGCCAGCAGTGGGCTTGGTCAGCCCCAGCATTTT. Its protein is CASSGLGQPQHF.

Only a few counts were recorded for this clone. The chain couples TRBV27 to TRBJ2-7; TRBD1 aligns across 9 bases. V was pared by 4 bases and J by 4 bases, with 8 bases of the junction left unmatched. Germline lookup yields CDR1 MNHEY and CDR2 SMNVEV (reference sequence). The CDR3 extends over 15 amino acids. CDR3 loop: CASSSLGTGTYEQYF. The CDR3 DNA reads TGTGCCAGCAGTTCCCTCGGGACAGGGACGTACGAGCAGTACTTC.

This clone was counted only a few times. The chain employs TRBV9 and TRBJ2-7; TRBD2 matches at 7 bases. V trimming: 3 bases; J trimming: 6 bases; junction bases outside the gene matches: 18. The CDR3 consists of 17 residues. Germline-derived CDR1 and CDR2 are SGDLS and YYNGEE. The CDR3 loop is CASSARPWGGGSAEQYF. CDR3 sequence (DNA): TGTGCCAGCAGCGCCCGGCCTTGGGGGGGTGGGTCCGCCGAGCAGTACTTC.

Here the CDR3 reads CASSLFLSLGTQRETQYF. CDR3 nucleotide sequence: TGTGCCAGCAGCTTGTTTTTGTCACTCGGGACTCAGAGGGAGACCCAGTACTTC. The chain couples TRBV7-2 to TRBJ2-5; weak D call: TRBD2 (6 bases). Germline lookup yields CDR1 SGHTA and CDR2 FQGNSA. The CDR3 runs 18 residues. V was cut by 3 bases and J by 5 bases, with 25 bases left in between.